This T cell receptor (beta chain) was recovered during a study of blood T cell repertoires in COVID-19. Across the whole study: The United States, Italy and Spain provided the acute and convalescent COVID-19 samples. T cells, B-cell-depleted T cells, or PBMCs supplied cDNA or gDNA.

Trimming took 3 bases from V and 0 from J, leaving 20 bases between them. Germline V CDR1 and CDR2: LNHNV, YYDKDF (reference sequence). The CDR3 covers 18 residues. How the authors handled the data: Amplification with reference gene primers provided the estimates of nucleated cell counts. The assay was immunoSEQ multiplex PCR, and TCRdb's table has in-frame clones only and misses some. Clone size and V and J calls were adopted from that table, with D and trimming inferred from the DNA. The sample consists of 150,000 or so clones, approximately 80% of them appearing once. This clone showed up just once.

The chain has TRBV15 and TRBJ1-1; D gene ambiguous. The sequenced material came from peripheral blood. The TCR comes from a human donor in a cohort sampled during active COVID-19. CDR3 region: CATSSLSGMTRMNTEAFF. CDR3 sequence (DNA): TGTGCCACCAGCAGTTTATCCGGGATGACTAGAATGAACACTGAAGCTTTCTTT.